These 14 T cell receptor beta chains share one sample of origin, sequenced in a study of cytomegalovirus exposure and HLA in healthy donors. In the PCR, 60 Vbeta and 13 Jbeta primers were used. Libraries were prepared by immunoSEQ multiplex PCR; TCRdb keeps only in-frame clonotypes and omits some of them. This sample has over 150,000 clones, with roughly 67% found just once. The specimen was PBMCs. These receptors were taken from a young woman in good health and CMV-seropositive.

This chain connects TRBV7-6 to TRBJ1-1; 8 bases agree with TRBD1. The V gene end was trimmed by 5 bases and the J gene end by 0 bases; junction bases not matched to a gene: 8. Germline V lookup: CDR1 SGHVS, CDR2 FNYEAQ. This CDR3 contains 16 residues. CDR3 in amino acids: CASSPDRGLMNTEAFF. Here the CDR3 DNA reads TGTGCCAGCAGCCCCGACAGGGGCCTTATGAACACTGAAGCTTTCTTT.

This clone has a handful of counts. In DNA form, the CDR3 reads TGTGCCAGCAGCTTAGTCCGGAATGAGGTTTTTAAGCAGTACTTC. Residues: CASSLVRNEVFKQYF. The J gene is TRBJ2-7, the V gene TRBV7-8; no reliable D call. Trimming shortened V by 1 base and J by 8 bases, and 18 bases separated the two germline ends. There are 15 residues in the CDR3. In germline, CDR1 is SGHVS, CDR2 FQNEAQ.

V usage is TRBV5-6 and J usage is TRBJ1-2, with D maybe TRBD1 (6 bases). The CDR3 length is 17 residues. Trimming cost V 1 base and J 6 bases, with 22 bases left between them. Germline V lookup: CDR1 SGHDT, CDR2 YYEEEE. CDR3 loop: CASSLSAGGLFLDGYTF. The DNA for the CDR3 is TGTGCCAGCAGCTTGTCAGCGGGGGGGCTTTTTTTAGATGGCTACACCTTC.

This chain joins TRBV19 and TRBJ1-5, with TRBD1 as a possible D gene (5 bases). The V end lost 3 bases, the J end lost 2 bases, and 11 bases lay between the germline ends. The CDR3 spans 15 residues. The germline gives CDR1 LNHDA, CDR2 SQIVND (reference sequence). The CDR3: CASSMWGQGNQPQHF. DNA for the CDR3: TGTGCCAGTAGTATGTGGGGCCAGGGCAATCAGCCCCAGCATTTT.

The J gene is TRBJ2-5, the V gene TRBV4-1, with D tentatively TRBD2 (6 bases). V lost 0 bases and J lost 11, with 16 bases in between. The CDR3 has 14 amino acids. Germline V gene lookup returns CDR1 MGHRA and CDR2 YSYEKL. The CDR3 reads CASSQDPGVREQYF. DNA for the CDR3: TGCGCCAGCAGCCAAGATCCGGGGGTCCGGGAGCAGTACTTC.

The chain recombines TRBV18 with TRBJ1-1, with 7 bases that match TRBD1. From germline, CDR1 is KGHSH and CDR2 LQKENI. Germline trimming cut 2 bases from V and 5 bases from J; bases unmatched to any gene: 2. The CDR3 has 13 residues. CDR3 DNA: TGTGCCAGCTCACCAGACAGGGAAACTGAAGCTTTCTTT. Translating gives CASSPDRETEAFF.

CDR3 loop: CASSPDRGRAKLFF. The DNA for the CDR3 is TGTGCCAGCAGTCCGGACAGGGGGCGCGCAAAACTGTTTTTT. This sequence joins TRBV6-6 and TRBJ1-4, with TRBD1 matching over 11 bases. V gave up 5 bases and J gave up 10 bases; unmatched junction bases: 6. There are 14 residues in the CDR3. Germline assignment: CDR1 MNHNY and CDR2 SVGAGI (reference sequence).

As concerns this clone: Because the CDR3 is missing its conserved closing phenylalanine or tryptophan, this is likely a read error. The chain uses TRBV10-2 and TRBJ2-7; 11 bases agree with TRBD2. CDR3 length: 15 residues. Germline CDR1 and CDR2: WSHSY and SAAADI. V was clipped by 8 bases and J by 5 bases; unmatched bases: 11. DNA of the CDR3: TGCGCCAGCTGGGACCCTAGCGGGGGGTATCACGAGCAGTACCTC. Its protein is CASWDPSGGYHEQYL.

The chain is built from TRBV4-1 and TRBJ1-5; 7 bases are shared with TRBD1. Germline V gene lookup returns CDR1 MGHRA and CDR2 YSYEKL. The V gene end was trimmed by 4 bases and the J gene end by 3 bases; junction bases not matched to a gene: 12. CDR3 length: 17 residues. CDR3 coding DNA: TGCGCCAGCAGCCTAAGATTAAAGGGACAGTCCAATCAGCCCCAGCATTTT. The encoded protein is CASSLRLKGQSNQPQHF.

DNA of the CDR3: TGCAGCGTTGCTGACACTGAAGCTTTCTTT. Protein sequence: CSVADTEAFF. V usage is TRBV29-1 and J usage is TRBJ1-1; D is unclear. With 4 bases removed from V and 3 bases from J, the gap between germline ends came to 3 bases. Germline CDR1 is SQVTM and CDR2 is ANQGSEA. CDR3 length: 10 amino acids. The whole variable domain, filled in from reference TRBV29-1 and TRBJ1-1, reads SAVISQKPSRDICQRGTSLTIQCQVDSQVTMMFWYRQQPGQSLTLIATANQGSEATYESGFVIDKFPISRPNLTFSTLTVSNMSPEDSSIYLCSVADTEAFFGQGTRLTVV.

The rearrangement uses TRBV7-2 and TRBJ1-2; D may be TRBD1 (5 bases). Germline CDR1 is SGHTA and CDR2 is FQGNSA. Trimming stripped 1 base from V and 4 bases from J, with 13 bases between. CDR3 length: 15 amino acids. The chain's CDR3 is CASSLDDGTIYGYTF. For the CDR3, the DNA is TGTGCCAGCAGCTTAGACGATGGGACTATCTATGGCTACACCTTC.

The rearrangement uses TRBV30 and TRBJ1-6, with D uncertain. CDR1 and CDR2 from the germline V gene are GTSNPN and SVGIG (reference sequence). The V and J ends lost 1 base and 10 bases respectively, with 14 bases between them. This CDR3 is built from 14 residues. The CDR3 region has the DNA TGTGCCTGGAGTGCTTCGGTAGGCGGCTCACCCCTCCACTTT. Amino acid sequence: CAWSASVGGSPLHF.

The chain employs TRBV28 and TRBJ1-5; D may be TRBD1 (5 bases). The CDR3 covers 15 residues. Trimming shortened V by 7 bases and J by 4 bases, and 17 bases separated the two germline ends. Germline values: CDR1 MDHEN, CDR2 SYDVKM. This chain's CDR3 is CASTLGGWGNQPQHF. The CDR3 bases are TGTGCCAGCACCTTGGGGGGGTGGGGAAATCAGCCCCAGCATTTT.

DNA of the CDR3: TGTGCCAGCAGTGAAGCCATGAGCACAGATACGCAGTATTTT. This translates into CASSEAMSTDTQYF. The chain joins TRBV6-1 to TRBJ2-3, with D unclear. Germline CDR1 is MNHNS and CDR2 is SASEGT. This CDR3 comprises 14 residues. With 0 bases removed from V and 0 bases from J, the gap between germline ends came to 4 bases.